This T cell receptor (beta chain) stems from a study of cytomegalovirus exposure and HLA in healthy donors. General study points: V- and J-gene trimming in TCR beta was tied to a missense DCLRE1C variant by an analysis performed later. Earlier results showed most TCR beta V segments being productive about 90% or about 30% of the time.

This PCR relied on a set of 60 Vbeta primers and 13 Jbeta primers. How the authors handled the data: An analysis performed later counted about 80 million unique TCR beta chains (roughly 10 million of them shared). Sequencing was performed with immunoSEQ multiplex PCR; in TCRdb, only in-frame clones are kept and a portion is missing. That table furnishes V, J and clone size, whereas the DNA furnished D and trimming. The sample records fewer than 140,000 clones, about 81% being singletons. This clone was observed a few times. Its antigen is undetermined. The V and J ends lost 2 bases and 2 bases, in that order; junction bases with no gene match: 3. This CDR3 contains 15 residues. Germline CDR1 and CDR2: MRHNA and SNTAGT.

The TCR originated in a male donor in good health and CMV-seropositive. Sequences were obtained from PBMCs. This chain links TRBV6-4 with TRBJ1-2; 9 nucleotides match TRBD1. The CDR3 region is CASSDATGGNYGYTF. The CDR3 coding sequence is TGTGCCAGCAGTGACGCCACAGGGGGCAACTATGGCTACACCTTC.